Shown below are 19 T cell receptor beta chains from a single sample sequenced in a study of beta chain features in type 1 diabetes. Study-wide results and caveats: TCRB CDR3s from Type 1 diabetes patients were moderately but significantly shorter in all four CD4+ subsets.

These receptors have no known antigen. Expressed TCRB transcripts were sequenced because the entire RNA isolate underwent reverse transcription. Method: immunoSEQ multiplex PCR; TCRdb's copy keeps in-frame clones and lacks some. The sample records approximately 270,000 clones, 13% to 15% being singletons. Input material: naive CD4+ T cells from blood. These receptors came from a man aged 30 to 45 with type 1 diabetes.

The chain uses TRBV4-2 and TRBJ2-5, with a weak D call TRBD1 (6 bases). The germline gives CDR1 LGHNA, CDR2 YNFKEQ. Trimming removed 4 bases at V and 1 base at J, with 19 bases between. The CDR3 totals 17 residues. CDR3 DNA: TGTGCCAGCAGCCGTAATTACCAGGGCAGGGGCCAAGAGACCCAGTACTTC. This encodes CASSRNYQGRGQETQYF.

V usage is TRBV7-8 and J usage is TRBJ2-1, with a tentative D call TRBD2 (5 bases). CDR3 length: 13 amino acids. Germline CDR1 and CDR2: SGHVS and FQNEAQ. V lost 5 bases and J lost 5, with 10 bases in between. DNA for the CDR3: TGTGCCAGCAGCGGGAGCGGACACAATGAGCAGTTCTTC. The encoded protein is CASSGSGHNEQFF.

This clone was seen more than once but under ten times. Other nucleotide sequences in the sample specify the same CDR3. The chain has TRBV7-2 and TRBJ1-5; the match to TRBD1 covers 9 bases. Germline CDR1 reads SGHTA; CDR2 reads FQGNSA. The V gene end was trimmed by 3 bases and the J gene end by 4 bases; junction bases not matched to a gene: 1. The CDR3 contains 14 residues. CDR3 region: CASSLGQGNQPQHF. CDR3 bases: TGTGCCAGCAGCTTGGGACAGGGAAATCAGCCCCAGCATTTT.

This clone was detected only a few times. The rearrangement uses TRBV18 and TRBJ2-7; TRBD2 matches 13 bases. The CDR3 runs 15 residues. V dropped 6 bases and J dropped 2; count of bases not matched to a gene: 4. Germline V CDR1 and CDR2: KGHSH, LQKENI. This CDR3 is CASSLGTSGTYEQYF. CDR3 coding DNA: TGTGCCAGCTCGCTAGGGACTAGCGGGACCTACGAGCAGTACTTC. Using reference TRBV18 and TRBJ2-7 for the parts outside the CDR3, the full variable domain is NAGVMQNPRHLVRRRGQEARLRCSPMKGHSHVYWYRQLPEEGLKFMVYLQKENIIDESGMPKERFSAEFPKEGPSILRIQQVVRGDSAAYFCASSLGTSGTYEQYFGPGTRLTVT.

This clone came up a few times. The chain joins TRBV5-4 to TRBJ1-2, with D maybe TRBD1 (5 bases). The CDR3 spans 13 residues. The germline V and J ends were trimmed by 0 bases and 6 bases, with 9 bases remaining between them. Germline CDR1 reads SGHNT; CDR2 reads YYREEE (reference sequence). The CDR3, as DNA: TGTGCCAGCAGCTTGGGGGGCCCCGATGGCTACACCTTC. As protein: CASSLGGPDGYTF.

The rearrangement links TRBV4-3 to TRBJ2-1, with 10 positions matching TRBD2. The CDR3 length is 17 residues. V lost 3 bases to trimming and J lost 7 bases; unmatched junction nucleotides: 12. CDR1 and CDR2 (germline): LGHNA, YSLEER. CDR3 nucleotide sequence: TGCGCCAGCAGCCAGAGACCGGGACTAGCGAGCCGAAATGAGCAGTTCTTC. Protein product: CASSQRPGLASRNEQFF.

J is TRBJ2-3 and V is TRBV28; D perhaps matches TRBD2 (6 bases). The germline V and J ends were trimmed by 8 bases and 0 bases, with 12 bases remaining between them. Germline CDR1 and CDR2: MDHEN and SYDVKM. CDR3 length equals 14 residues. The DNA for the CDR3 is TGTGCCAGCCTGAGCCGGGGGAGCACAGATACGCAGTATTTT. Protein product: CASLSRGSTDTQYF.

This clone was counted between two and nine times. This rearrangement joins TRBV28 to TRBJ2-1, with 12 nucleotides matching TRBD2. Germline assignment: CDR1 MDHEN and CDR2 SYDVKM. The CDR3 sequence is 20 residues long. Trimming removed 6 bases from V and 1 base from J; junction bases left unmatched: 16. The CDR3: CASSSSNPGLAGSSYNEQFF. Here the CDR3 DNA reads TGTGCCAGCAGCTCCTCCAATCCGGGACTAGCGGGTAGTTCCTACAATGAGCAGTTCTTC.

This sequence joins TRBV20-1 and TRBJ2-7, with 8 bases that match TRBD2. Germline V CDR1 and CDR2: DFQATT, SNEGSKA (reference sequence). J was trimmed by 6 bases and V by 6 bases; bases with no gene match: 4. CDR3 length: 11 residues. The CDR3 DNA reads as TGCAGTGCCGGGAGGGGAGGCGAGCAGTACTTC. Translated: CSAGRGGEQYF.

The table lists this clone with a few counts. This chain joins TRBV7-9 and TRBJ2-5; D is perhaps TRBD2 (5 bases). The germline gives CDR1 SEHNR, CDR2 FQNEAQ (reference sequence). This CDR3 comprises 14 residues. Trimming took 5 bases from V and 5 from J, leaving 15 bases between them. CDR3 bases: TGTGCCAGCAGCCCAGGACTGGGCCGGGAGACCCAGTACTTC. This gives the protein CASSPGLGRETQYF.

The CDR3 bases are TGTGCCAGCTCACCAAACCTAGCGGGAAGCTCCACAGATACGCAGTATTTT. The encoded protein is CASSPNLAGSSTDTQYF. This chain joins TRBV18 and TRBJ2-3; 9 bases are shared with TRBD2. Germline V gene sequence: CDR1 KGHSH, CDR2 LQKENI. This CDR3 contains 17 residues. Trimming removed 2 bases from V and 2 bases from J; junction bases left unmatched: 8.

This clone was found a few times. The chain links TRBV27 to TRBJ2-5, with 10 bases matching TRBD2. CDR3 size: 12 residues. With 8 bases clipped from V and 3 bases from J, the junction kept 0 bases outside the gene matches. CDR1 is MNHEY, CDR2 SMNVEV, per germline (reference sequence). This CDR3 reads CASGLAEETQYF. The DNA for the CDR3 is TGTGCCAGCGGACTAGCGGAAGAGACCCAGTACTTC.

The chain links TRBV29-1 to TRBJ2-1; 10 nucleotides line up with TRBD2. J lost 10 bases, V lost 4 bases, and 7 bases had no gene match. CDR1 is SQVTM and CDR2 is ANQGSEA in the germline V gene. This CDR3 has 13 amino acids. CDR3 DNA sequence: TGCAGCGTTGCGCTAGCGGGAGTACGAGAGCAGTTCTTC. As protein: CSVALAGVREQFF.

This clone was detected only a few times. The CDR3 DNA is TGCAGCAGTCAACAGGGGAACTATGGCTACACCTTC. This gives the protein CSSQQGNYGYTF. V gene TRBV29-1 combines with J gene TRBJ1-2; 7 bases fit TRBD1. V shed 8 bases, J shed 2 bases, and the junction held 5 bases outside the gene matches. The germline gives CDR1 SQVTM, CDR2 ANQGSEA. The CDR3 has 12 amino acids.

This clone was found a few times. Here the CDR3 DNA reads TGTGCCAGCAGTCGACAGATCTATGGCTACACCTTC. Translation gives CASSRQIYGYTF. This chain connects TRBV2 to TRBJ1-2; D is possibly TRBD1 (5 bases). Germline lookup yields CDR1 SNHLY and CDR2 FYNNEI. The germline V and J ends were trimmed by 5 bases and 4 bases, with 8 bases remaining between them. The CDR3 runs to 12 residues.

The CDR3 nucleotides read TGTGCCAGCAGCGTTGGGACTAGCGTATACAATGAGCAGTTCTTC. Translation gives CASSVGTSVYNEQFF. This chain uses TRBV9 with TRBJ2-1; 10 nucleotides agree with TRBD2. J gave up 4 bases and V 2 bases, and 3 bases lay outside the gene matches. The germline V gene encodes CDR1 SGDLS and CDR2 YYNGEE. There are 15 residues in the CDR3.

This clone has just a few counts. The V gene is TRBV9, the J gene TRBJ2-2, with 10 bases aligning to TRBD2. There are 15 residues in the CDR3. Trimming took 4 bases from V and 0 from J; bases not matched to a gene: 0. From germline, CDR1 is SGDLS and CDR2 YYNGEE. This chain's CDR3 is CASSTSGANTGELFF. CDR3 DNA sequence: TGTGCCAGCAGCACTAGCGGGGCGAACACCGGGGAGCTGTTTTTT.

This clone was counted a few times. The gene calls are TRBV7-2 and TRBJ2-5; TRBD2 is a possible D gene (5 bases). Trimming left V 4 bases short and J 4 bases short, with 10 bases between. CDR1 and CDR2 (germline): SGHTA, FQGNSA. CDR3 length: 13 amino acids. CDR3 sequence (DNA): TGTGCCAGCAGCTGGACTCGCGGAGAGACCCAGTACTTC. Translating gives CASSWTRGETQYF. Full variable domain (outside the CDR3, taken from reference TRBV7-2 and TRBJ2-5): GAGVSQSPSNKVTEKGKDVELRCDPISGHTALYWYRQSLGQGLEFLIYFQGNSAPDKSGLPSDRFSAERTGGSVSTLTIQRTQQEDSAVYLCASSWTRGETQYFGPGTRLLVL.

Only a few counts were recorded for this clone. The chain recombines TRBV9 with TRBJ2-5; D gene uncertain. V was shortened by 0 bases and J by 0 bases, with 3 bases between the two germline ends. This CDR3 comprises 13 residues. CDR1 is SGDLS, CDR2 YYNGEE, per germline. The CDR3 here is CASSVGNQETQYF. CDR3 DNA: TGTGCCAGCAGCGTAGGTAACCAAGAGACCCAGTACTTC. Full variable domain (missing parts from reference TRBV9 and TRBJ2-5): DSGVTQTPKHLITATGQRVTLRCSPRSGDLSVYWYQQSLDQGLQFLIQYYNGEERAKGNILERFSAQQFPDLHSELNLSSLELGDSALYFCASSVGNQETQYFGPGTRLLVL.